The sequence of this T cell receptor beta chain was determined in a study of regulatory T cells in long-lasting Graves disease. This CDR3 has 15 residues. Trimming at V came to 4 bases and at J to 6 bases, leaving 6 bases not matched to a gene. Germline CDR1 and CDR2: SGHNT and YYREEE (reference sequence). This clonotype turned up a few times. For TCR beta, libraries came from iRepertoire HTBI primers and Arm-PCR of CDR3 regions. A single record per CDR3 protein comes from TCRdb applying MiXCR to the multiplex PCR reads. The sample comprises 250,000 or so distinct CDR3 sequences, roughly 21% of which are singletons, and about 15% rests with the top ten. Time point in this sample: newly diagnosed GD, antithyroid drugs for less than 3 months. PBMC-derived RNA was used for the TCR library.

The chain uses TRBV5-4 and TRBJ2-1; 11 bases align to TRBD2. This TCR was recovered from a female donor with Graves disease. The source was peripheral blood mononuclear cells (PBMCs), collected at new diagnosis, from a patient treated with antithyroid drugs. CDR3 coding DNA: TGTGCCAGCAGCGCCGGGACTAGCGGTTTCAATGAGCAGTTCTTC. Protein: CASSAGTSGFNEQFF.